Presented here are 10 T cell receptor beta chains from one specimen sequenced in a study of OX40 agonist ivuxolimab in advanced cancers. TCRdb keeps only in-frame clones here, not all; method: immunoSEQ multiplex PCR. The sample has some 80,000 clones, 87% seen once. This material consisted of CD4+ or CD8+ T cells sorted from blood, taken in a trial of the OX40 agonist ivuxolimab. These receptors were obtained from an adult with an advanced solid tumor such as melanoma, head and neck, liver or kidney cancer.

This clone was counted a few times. CDR3 in DNA: TGTGCCAGTAGTCAGGACAGGGGACCCAACTATGGCTACACCTTC. It is translated as CASSQDRGPNYGYTF. The rearrangement joins TRBV19 to TRBJ1-2, with 9 bases matching TRBD1. From germline, CDR1 is LNHDA and CDR2 SQIVND (reference sequence). This CDR3 is built from 15 residues. V trimming: 5 bases; J trimming: 2 bases; junction bases outside the gene matches: 6.

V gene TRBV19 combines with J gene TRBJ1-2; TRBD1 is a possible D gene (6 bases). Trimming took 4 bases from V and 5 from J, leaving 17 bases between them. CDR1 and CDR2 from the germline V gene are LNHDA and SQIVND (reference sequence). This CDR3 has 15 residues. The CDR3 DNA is TGTGCCAGTAGTACCCCGACGACAGGAAGGTATGGCTACACCTTC. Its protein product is CASSTPTTGRYGYTF.

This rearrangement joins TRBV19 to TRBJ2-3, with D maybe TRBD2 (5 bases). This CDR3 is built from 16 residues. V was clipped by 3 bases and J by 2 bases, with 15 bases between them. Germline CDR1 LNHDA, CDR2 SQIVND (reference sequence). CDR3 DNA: TGTGCCAGTAGTATTAAGGCTCGGGGAACCACAGATACGCAGTATTTT. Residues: CASSIKARGTTDTQYF.

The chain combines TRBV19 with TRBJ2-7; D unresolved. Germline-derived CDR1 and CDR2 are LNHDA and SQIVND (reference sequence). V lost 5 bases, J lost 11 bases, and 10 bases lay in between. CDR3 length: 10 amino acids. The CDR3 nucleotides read TGTGCCAGTAGTTTTCAGAAGGAGTACTTC. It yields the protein CASSFQKEYF.

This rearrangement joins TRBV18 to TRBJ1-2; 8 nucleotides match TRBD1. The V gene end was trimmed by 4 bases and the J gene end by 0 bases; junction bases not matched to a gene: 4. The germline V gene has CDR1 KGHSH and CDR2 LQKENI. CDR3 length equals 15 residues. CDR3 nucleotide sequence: TGTGCCAGCTCACGGGACAGGTCTGCTAACTATGGCTACACCTTC. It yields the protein CASSRDRSANYGYTF.

The chain's CDR3 is CASSTPGGGDQPQHF. For the CDR3, the DNA is TGTGCCAGCAGCACCCCCGGAGGGGGAGATCAGCCCCAGCATTTT. This chain uses TRBV21-1 with TRBJ1-5. TRBV21-1 is flagged as a pseudogene. CDR3 length equals 15 residues.

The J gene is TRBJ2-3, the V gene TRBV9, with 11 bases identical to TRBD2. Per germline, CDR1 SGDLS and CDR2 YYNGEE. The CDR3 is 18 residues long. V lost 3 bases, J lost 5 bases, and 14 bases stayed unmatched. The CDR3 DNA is TGTGCCAGCAGCGCGAGACTAGCGGGGTTTGGGGACATAGATACGCAGTATTTT. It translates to CASSARLAGFGDIDTQYF.

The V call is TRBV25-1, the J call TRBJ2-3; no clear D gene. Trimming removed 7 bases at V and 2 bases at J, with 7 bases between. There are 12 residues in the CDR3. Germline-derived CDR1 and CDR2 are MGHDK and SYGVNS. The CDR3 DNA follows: TGTGCCAGCAATTTCGACACAGATACGCAGTATTTT. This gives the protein CASNFDTDTQYF.

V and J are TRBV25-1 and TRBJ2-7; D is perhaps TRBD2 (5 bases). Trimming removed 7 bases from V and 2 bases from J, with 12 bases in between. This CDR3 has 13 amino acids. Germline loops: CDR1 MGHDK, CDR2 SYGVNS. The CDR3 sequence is CASTPSGTYEQYF. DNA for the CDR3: TGTGCCAGCACCCCCTCGGGGACCTACGAGCAGTACTTC.

CDR3 sequence reads: CASSFSAGGGSNQPQHF. The CDR3 bases are TGTGCCAGCAGCTTTTCGGCAGGGGGTGGGAGCAATCAGCCCCAGCATTTT. The rearrangement joins TRBV7-3 to TRBJ1-5, with 7 bases lining up with TRBD1. CDR3 length: 17 residues. J was trimmed by 1 base and V by 3 bases; bases with no gene match: 9. Germline V gives CDR1 SGHTA, CDR2 FQGTGA.